This T cell receptor (beta chain) was retrieved from a study of OX40 agonist ivuxolimab in advanced cancers. This CDR3 spans 13 amino acids. In germline, CDR1 is SGHRS, CDR2 YFSETQ. The V and J ends lost 5 bases and 1 base, in that order; junction bases with no gene match: 1. Using immunoSEQ multiplex PCR, the repertoire was profiled, and TCRdb retains in-frame clones only, with some absent. The sample holds some 60,000 clones, under 95% seen once. This sequence originates from an adult with an advanced solid tumor such as melanoma, head and neck, liver or kidney cancer. The chain joins TRBV5-1 to TRBJ2-7, with 9 bases aligning to TRBD2. The sample consisted of CD4+ or CD8+ T cells sorted from blood, taken in a trial of the OX40 agonist ivuxolimab. CDR3 sequence: CASRAGGSYEQYF. As DNA, the CDR3 is TGCGCCAGCAGAGCGGGAGGTTCCTACGAGCAGTACTTC. The full variable domain, its missing parts supplied by reference TRBV5-1 and TRBJ2-7, is KAGVTQTPRYLIKTRGQQVTLSCSPISGHRSVSWYQQTPGQGLQFLFEYFSETQRNKGNFPGRFSGRQFSNSRSEMNVSTLELGDSALYLCASRAGGSYEQYFGPGTRLTVT.